A selection of T cell receptor beta chains follows, all from one sample in a study of regulatory T cells in long-lasting Graves disease. TCRdb analysed the multiplex PCR reads with MiXCR anew, one entry per CDR3 protein. Among around 400,000 distinct CDR3 sequences listed, 23% were seen once. This specimen was peripheral blood mononuclear cells (PBMCs), taken when the disease was refractory, from a patient treated with antithyroid drugs. These receptors all stem from a female donor with Graves disease. CDR3s include the opening cysteine and the closing phenylalanine or tryptophan. A D gene is named only where the DNA matches it firmly. The listing skips clone size in some rows; elsewhere it reads once, few, many or a size class.

size	D	V	J	DNA	CDR3
many	NA	TRBV12-3/TRBV12-4	TRBJ2-7	TGTGCCAGCAGTTTTGAGGGCACCTACGAGCAGTACTTC	CASSFEGTYEQYF
NA	NA	TRBV29-1	TRBJ1-6	TGCAGCGTTGAAGAGTGCGGCAGGTTTAATTCACCCCTCCACTTT	CSVEECGRFNSPLHF
NA	NA	TRBV5-8	TRBJ1-5	TGTGCCAGCAGCTTTGGGTTCAGGGTTGCCAATCAGCCCCAGCATTTT	CASSFGFRVANQPQHF
few	NA	TRBV6-2/TRBV6-3	TRBJ2-3	TGTGCCAGCAGTTACGTGATTAGCACAGATACGCAGTATTTT	CASSYVISTDTQYF
NA	TRBD1	TRBV2	TRBJ1-1	TGTGCCAGCAGTGAAGAAACAGGGGAGTACACTGAAGCTTTCTTT	CASSEETGEYTEAFF
NA	NA	TRBV30	TRBJ1-2	TGTGCCTGGAGCCTACAGGGAATTGGCGGCTACACCTTC	CAWSLQGIGGYTF
many	NA	TRBV28	TRBJ1-5	TGTGCCAGCAGTTTATTGGGAGCCCAGCATTTT	CASSLLGAQHF
NA	NA	TRBV4-1	TRBJ2-7	TGCGCCAGCAGCCAGCCAACTACAGGGCTGTACGAGCAGTACTTC	CASSQPTTGLYEQYF
many	TRBD1	TRBV2	TRBJ2-5	TGTGCCAGCAGTGAATCCGGGACAGGGGGAGCCACCCAGTACTTC	CASSESGTGGATQYF
NA	NA	TRBV4-1	TRBJ2-7	TGCGCCAGCAGCCCCAAGGAATTCCACTACGAGCAGTACTTC	CASSPKEFHYEQYF
few	TRBD1	TRBV19	TRBJ2-5	TGTGCCAGCCGACAGGGGACTGGGGAGACCCAGTACTTC	CASRQGTGETQYF
many	TRBD1	TRBV6-1	TRBJ2-7	TGTGCCAGCAGCACCGGGACAGGGAAGGCCGAGCAGTACTTC	CASSTGTGKAEQYF
medium-sized	NA	TRBV11-1	TRBJ2-5	TGTGCCAGCAGCTCCGACACTTACCAAGAGACCCAGTACTTC	CASSSDTYQETQYF
many	NA	TRBV2	TRBJ2-5	TGTGCCAGTACTACCTACCAAGAGACCCAGTACTTC	CASTTYQETQYF
few	NA	TRBV11-2	TRBJ2-7	TGTGCCAGCAGCCTGGTGACAGCCTACGAGCAGTACTTC	CASSLVTAYEQYF
NA	TRBD2	TRBV6-2/TRBV6-3	TRBJ2-7	TGTGCCAGCAGTTACCCCTACCGGGGAGGGTCCTACGAGCAGTACTTC	CASSYPYRGGSYEQYF
many	NA	TRBV2	TRBJ1-2	TGTGCCAGCAGGGAGGTGACAGGTACTGGCTACACCTTC	CASREVTGTGYTF
once	TRBD2	TRBV5-6	TRBJ2-5	TGTGCCAGCAGCTTGTCACTAGCGGGGATCCAAGAGACCCAGTACTTC	CASSLSLAGIQETQYF
many	NA	TRBV2	TRBJ1-4	TGTGCCGCGGGAGGGGGTGAAAAACTGTTTTTT	CAAGGGEKLFF
NA	TRBD1	TRBV2	TRBJ1-2	TGTGCCAGCAGCTCCGGGACAGCCTCAAACTATGGCTACACCTTC	CASSSGTASNYGYTF
NA	TRBD1	TRBV30	TRBJ1-2	TGTGCCTGGAGCCCGAGACAGGGTTCAGGCTACACCTTC	CAWSPRQGSGYTF
many	TRBD1	TRBV12-3/TRBV12-4	TRBJ2-7	TGTGCCAGCAGTTTAGGGGGGACAGCCTACGAGCAGTACTTC	CASSLGGTAYEQYF
NA	NA	TRBV6-2/TRBV6-3	TRBJ2-6	TGTGCCAGCAGTCTCAACCCTGGGGCCAACGTCCTGACTTTC	CASSLNPGANVLTF
many	NA	TRBV30	TRBJ1-4	TGTGCCTGGAGCCGTGCGTGGGGAGATAATGAAAAACTGTTTTTT	CAWSRAWGDNEKLFF
many	NA	TRBV11-2	TRBJ1-1	TGTGCCAGCAGCAAACTCGGGGGGTCCACTGAAGCTTTCTTT	CASSKLGGSTEAFF
NA	TRBD1	TRBV15	TRBJ2-7	TGTGCCACCAGCCCTCGGGGGACAGGGGGCCAGTACGAGCAGTACTTC	CATSPRGTGGQYEQYF
once	NA	TRBV4-2	TRBJ1-1	TGTGCCAGCAGCCTCCTGGTTGGGGGAAGAAGTTCAGCTTTCTTT	CASSLLVGGRSSAFF
NA	NA	TRBV7-2	TRBJ2-2	TGTGCCAGCAGCTTATCTGTGTGGCAGGGACCCGGGGAGCTGTTTTTT	CASSLSVWQGPGELFF
many	NA	TRBV12-3/TRBV12-4	TRBJ1-2	TGTGCCAGCACCAATGACCGGCAGGGCGGCTACACCTTC	CASTNDRQGGYTF
many	NA	TRBV29-1	TRBJ1-4	TGCAGCGTTGAACTTAGAGGGACGCGGGCCGGAAAACTGTTTTTT	CSVELRGTRAGKLFF
many	NA	TRBV20-1	TRBJ1-1	TGCAGTGCTAGTAGAGGGTGGACTGAAGCTTTCTTT	CSASRGWTEAFF
few	NA	TRBV30	TRBJ2-5	TGTGCCTGGAGTGTACCTGGTTTACAAGAGACCCAGTACTTC	CAWSVPGLQETQYF
NA	TRBD2	TRBV6-1	TRBJ2-7	TGTGCCAGCAGCGGGAATAGCGGGATCCAGAGACGGGTGCAGTACTTC	CASSGNSGIQRRVQYF